This TCR beta chain was profiled in a study of vaccination and CD4 T cells after COVID-19. As to this clonotype: Its specificity is not known.

The assay that was used to sequence DNA from cultured CD4+ T cells was the Oncomine TCR Beta short-read assay. From the PCR reads, TCRdb called clonotypes with MiXCR, one entry per CDR3 protein. The sample includes about 14,000 distinct CDR3 sequences, over 50% of them seen just once. Treatment described: roughly 10-day PBMC culture with coronavirus spike peptide pools or control peptides (ViraFEST assay). The sample was CD4+ T cells from blood, cultured in vitro. The source of this sequence is a human donor who had recovered from COVID-19.

The CDR3 DNA follows: TGTGCCAGCAATTCCCTCCCAGGGCCACGGGGAGATACGCAGTATTTT. This translates into CASNSLPGPRGDTQYF. This chain connects TRBV6-2 or TRBV6-3 to TRBJ2-3; possibly TRBD1 or TRBD2 for D (5 bases each). The CDR3 has 16 amino acids. The V gene lost 7 bases and the J gene lost 5 bases, with 22 bases spanning the gap. Germline V CDR1 and CDR2: MNHEY, SVGEGT.